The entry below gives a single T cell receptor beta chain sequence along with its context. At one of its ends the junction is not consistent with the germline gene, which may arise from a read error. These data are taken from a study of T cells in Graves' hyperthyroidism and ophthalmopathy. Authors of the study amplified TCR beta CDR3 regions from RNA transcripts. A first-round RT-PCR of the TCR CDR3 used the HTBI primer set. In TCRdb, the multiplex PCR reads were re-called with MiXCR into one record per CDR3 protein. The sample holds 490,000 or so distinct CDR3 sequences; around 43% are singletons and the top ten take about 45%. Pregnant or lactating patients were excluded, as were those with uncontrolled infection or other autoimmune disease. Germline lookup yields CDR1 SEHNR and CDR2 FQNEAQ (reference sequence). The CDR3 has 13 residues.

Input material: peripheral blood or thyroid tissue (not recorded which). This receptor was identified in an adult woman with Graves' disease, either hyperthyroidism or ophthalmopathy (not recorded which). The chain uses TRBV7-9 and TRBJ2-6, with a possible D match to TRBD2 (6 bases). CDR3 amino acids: CASSLRGRGGEAF. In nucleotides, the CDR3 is TGTGCCAGCAGCTTGAGGGGAAGGGGCGGGGAAGCTTTC.